The 28 T cell receptor beta chains presented below share a single source sample, sequenced in a study of neoadjuvant nivolumab and ipilimumab in lung cancer. This table comes from immunoSEQ multiplex PCR, and its TCRdb copy is limited to in-frame clones, with some not included. The repertoire has about 29,000 clones, 65% to 85% of them found once; the top ten carry around 5.1%. Source: tumor tissue, taken after neoadjuvant nivolumab, alone or with ipilimumab, at or shortly before surgery. The receptor set was obtained from an adult with non-small cell lung cancer.

The CDR3 bases are TGTGCCAGCTCACCAAGATCACCCAACACCGGGGAGCTGTTTTTT. This codes for CASSPRSPNTGELFF. The chain links TRBV18 to TRBJ2-2; the D is unclear. Per the germline V gene, CDR1 is KGHSH and CDR2 is LQKENI. V gave up 2 bases and J gave up 2 bases, with 9 bases separating them. The CDR3 is made up of 15 amino acids. Based on the CDR3 plus reference TRBV18 and TRBJ2-2, the full variable domain is NAGVMQNPRHLVRRRGQEARLRCSPMKGHSHVYWYRQLPEEGLKFMVYLQKENIIDESGMPKERFSAEFPKEGPSILRIQQVVRGDSAAYFCASSPRSPNTGELFFGEGSRLTVL.

This chain joins TRBV13 and TRBJ2-2; TRBD2 might be the D (6 bases). The CDR3 is made up of 16 amino acids. Germline-derived CDR1 and CDR2 are PRHDT and FYEKMQ (reference sequence). Trimming stripped 7 bases from V and 7 bases from J, with 22 bases between. The CDR3 DNA reads TGTGCCAGCAACTCAATTGGGGACTCCCTATACGGGGAGCTGTTTTTT. This encodes CASNSIGDSLYGELFF.

The sample holds one count of this clone. The CDR3 bases are TGTGCCAGCTCACCGGAGTTGAGCTCCTATAATTCACCCCTCCACTTT. This gives the protein CASSPELSSYNSPLHF. The V call is TRBV18, the J call TRBJ1-6; no clear D gene. Deletions cut 3 bases from V and 0 bases from J, with 9 bases between. The CDR3 is 16 residues long. Looked up from germline, CDR1 is KGHSH and CDR2 is LQKENI.

The J gene is TRBJ2-5, the V gene TRBV6-5, with 10 bases identical to TRBD2. Germline V gene sequence: CDR1 MNHEY, CDR2 SVGAGI. The CDR3 consists of 16 residues. The trim removed 4 bases at V and 3 bases at J, leaving 8 bases unmatched. The CDR3 loop is CASSWSWTSGEETQYF. In DNA form, the CDR3 reads TGTGCCAGCAGTTGGTCTTGGACTAGCGGTGAAGAGACCCAGTACTTC.

V is TRBV2 and J is TRBJ2-1; the D gene is possibly TRBD2 (5 bases). This CDR3 comprises 14 residues. The V gene lost 6 bases and the J gene lost 9 bases, with 18 bases spanning the gap. CDR1 and CDR2 (germline): SNHLY, FYNNEI. The CDR3 region is CASRASWERSEQFF. The CDR3 nucleotides read TGTGCCAGCAGAGCCTCGTGGGAGCGGAGTGAGCAGTTCTTC.

The chain uses TRBV6-6 and TRBJ2-3; TRBD2 is a possible D gene (6 bases). From germline, CDR1 is MNHNY and CDR2 SVGAGI (reference sequence). CDR3 length equals 13 residues. V was shortened by 7 bases and J by 2 bases, with 10 bases between the two germline ends. CDR3 amino acids: CASTGANTDTQYF. The CDR3 nucleotides read TGTGCCAGCACGGGAGCGAACACAGATACGCAGTATTTT.

The CDR3 spells CASSVMEARGYTF. As DNA, the CDR3 is TGTGCCAGCAGTGTAATGGAGGCGAGAGGCTACACCTTC. The J gene is TRBJ1-2, the V gene TRBV2; D unclear. CDR1 and CDR2 from the germline V gene are SNHLY and FYNNEI. This CDR3 has 13 residues. The ends were cut back, 4 bases at V and 8 bases at J, with 14 bases in the middle.

V usage is TRBV5-1 and J usage is TRBJ2-5; 7 nucleotides line up with TRBD1. The V segment lost 4 bases and the J segment 3 bases; nucleotides outside the gene matches: 6. Germline CDR1 reads SGHRS; CDR2 reads YFSETQ. The CDR3 is 14 amino acids. CDR3 protein: CASSPGQPKETQYF. The CDR3 DNA sequence: TGCGCCAGCAGCCCGGGACAGCCTAAAGAGACCCAGTACTTC. The full variable domain, rest sourced from reference TRBV5-1 and TRBJ2-5, is KAGVTQTPRYLIKTRGQQVTLSCSPISGHRSVSWYQQTPGQGLQFLFEYFSETQRNKGNFPGRFSGRQFSNSRSEMNVSTLELGDSALYLCASSPGQPKETQYFGPGTRLLVL.

CDR3 loop: CASSSAYEQYF. In DNA, the CDR3 is TGTGCCAGCAGCTCAGCCTACGAGCAGTACTTC. V gene TRBV7-2 combines with J gene TRBJ2-7, with D unresolved. V lost 4 bases and J lost 2, with 3 bases in between. Looked up from germline, CDR1 is SGHTA and CDR2 is FQGNSA. This CDR3 region has 11 residues.

The chain carries TRBV5-1 and TRBJ2-5; 8 nucleotides line up with TRBD1. The CDR3 sequence is 15 residues long. The V and J ends lost 3 bases and 5 bases, in that order; junction bases with no gene match: 9. The germline CDR1 and CDR2 sequences are SGHRS and YFSETQ. CDR3 nucleotides: TGCGCCAGCAGCTCATTGGGGACAGGCGGCGAGACCCAGTACTTC. This translates into CASSSLGTGGETQYF.

CDR3 region: CASRPGLVFSYEQYF. For the CDR3, the DNA is TGTGCCAGCAGACCCGGACTAGTATTCTCCTACGAGCAGTACTTC. The V gene is TRBV2, the J gene TRBJ2-7; 7 nucleotides line up with TRBD2. CDR1 is SNHLY, CDR2 FYNNEI, per germline. V shed 6 bases, J shed 0 bases, and the junction held 8 bases outside the gene matches. This CDR3 comprises 15 residues.

The chain recombines TRBV11-2 with TRBJ1-1; D unresolved. Germline V gene sequence: CDR1 SGHAT, CDR2 FQNNGV. This CDR3 has 13 amino acids. V was pared by 6 bases and J by 3 bases, with 11 bases between. Here the CDR3 reads CASRRWLDTEAFF. Here the CDR3 DNA reads TGTGCCAGCAGGAGGTGGTTGGACACTGAAGCTTTCTTT.

The rearrangement links TRBV4-2 to TRBJ2-2, with TRBD2 as a possible D gene (5 bases). V was clipped by 0 bases and J by 7 bases, with 9 bases between them. The CDR3 spans 14 residues. CDR1 is LGHNA and CDR2 is YNFKEQ in the germline V gene. This CDR3 reads CASSQEEVHGELFF. Here the CDR3 DNA reads TGTGCCAGCAGCCAAGAGGAGGTTCACGGGGAGCTGTTTTTT.

On this clone: Other DNA sequences in this sample translate to the same CDR3. The chain links TRBV5-6 to TRBJ2-1; the D is unclear. Deletions cut 4 bases from V and 6 bases from J, with 5 bases between. This CDR3 is 11 amino acids long. In germline, CDR1 is SGHDT, CDR2 YYEEEE. The CDR3 DNA follows: TGTGCCAGCAGCCTTGCCAATGAGCAGTTCTTC. This codes for CASSLANEQFF.

This clone was counted only a few times. This chain joins TRBV21-1 and TRBJ1-5; TRBD1 is the table's D call, not checked against the DNA. TRBV21-1 is a pseudogene segment. The CDR3 is 15 amino acids. The CDR3 DNA is TGTGCCAGCAGCAAAAATGTCAGGGCGGATCAGCCCCAGCATTTT. Amino acid sequence: CASSKNVRADQPQHF.

The V call is TRBV9, the J call TRBJ2-3; 13 bases line up with TRBD2. The CDR3 is 17 residues long. The germline gives CDR1 SGDLS, CDR2 YYNGEE. V was clipped by 2 bases and J by 3 bases; unmatched bases: 6. CDR3 in amino acids: CASSVGLAGLGTDTQYF. The CDR3 nucleotides read TGTGCCAGCAGCGTGGGACTAGCGGGGTTGGGTACAGATACGCAGTATTTT.

The V gene is TRBV5-8, the J gene TRBJ1-2, with no clear D. Trimming pared 3 bases from V and 8 bases from J, leaving 14 bases between. The CDR3 runs 13 residues. CDR1 is SGHTS and CDR2 is YDEGEE in the germline V gene. The CDR3: CASSSVEGGGYTF. In DNA, the CDR3 is TGTGCCAGCAGCTCGGTCGAGGGTGGAGGCTACACCTTC. Supplemented by reference TRBV5-8 and TRBJ1-2, the full variable domain reads EAGVTQSPTHLIKTRGQQATLRCSPISGHTSVYWYQQALGLGLQFLLWYDEGEERNRGNFPPRFSGRQFPNYSSELNVNALELEDSALYLCASSSVEGGGYTFGSGTRLTVV.

The count of this clone is one. The rearrangement joins TRBV30 to TRBJ2-5; D may be TRBD1 (6 bases). Between the trimmed V and J ends, which lost 1 base and 4 bases, there was a span of 10 bases. The CDR3 has 13 amino acids. Germline lookup yields CDR1 GTSNPN and CDR2 SVGIG (reference sequence). The CDR3 protein is CAWSAGRGETQYF. For the CDR3, the DNA is TGTGCCTGGAGTGCGGGCAGGGGAGAGACCCAGTACTTC.

The rearrangement links TRBV5-4 to TRBJ2-2, with 7 bases aligning to TRBD1. The germline V gene encodes CDR1 SGHNT and CDR2 YYREEE (reference sequence). Trimming removed 4 bases from V and 6 bases from J; junction bases left unmatched: 12. This CDR3 spans 16 amino acids. For the CDR3, the DNA is TGTGCCAGCAGCCCGCCCGGTAAGGGGGCGGCCGGGGAGCTGTTTTTT. This encodes CASSPPGKGAAGELFF.

The chain couples TRBV2 to TRBJ1-2; 10 positions agree with TRBD1. Germline V gene sequence: CDR1 SNHLY, CDR2 FYNNEI. Trimming cost V 3 bases and J 7 bases; bases outside gene matches: 5. The CDR3 consists of 14 residues. CDR3 protein: CASSEGQGRSGYTF. DNA for the CDR3: TGTGCCAGCAGTGAGGGACAGGGGAGGAGTGGCTACACCTTC.

The chain uses TRBV11-1 and TRBJ2-5, with 9 bases lining up with TRBD1. Looked up from germline, CDR1 is SGHAT and CDR2 is FQDESV (reference sequence). The J segment lost 4 bases and the V segment lost 5 bases, leaving 8 bases of the junction unmatched. CDR3 length: 15 amino acids. CDR3 bases: TGTGCCAGCAGCGCCAGGACAGGGGTGGCAGAGACCCAGTACTTC. It encodes CASSARTGVAETQYF. The full variable domain, its missing parts supplied by reference TRBV11-1 and TRBJ2-5, is EAEVAQSPRYKITEKSQAVAFWCDPISGHATLYWYRQILGQGPELLVQFQDESVVDDSQLPKDRFSAERLKGVDSTLKIQPAELGDSAMYLCASSARTGVAETQYFGPGTRLLVL.

V usage is TRBV27 and J usage is TRBJ1-1; D is unclear. Trimming pared 8 bases from V and 2 bases from J, leaving 12 bases between. The CDR3 length is 13 residues. Germline V gives CDR1 MNHEY, CDR2 SMNVEV (reference sequence). The CDR3 nucleotides are TGTGCCAGCGGGCTGCTCCGCAACACTGAAGCTTTCTTT. Translation: CASGLLRNTEAFF.

This rearrangement joins TRBV29-1 to TRBJ2-3, with TRBD2 matching over 8 bases. The germline V gene has CDR1 SQVTM and CDR2 ANQGSEA. The CDR3 totals 16 residues. With 0 bases clipped from V and 6 bases from J, the junction kept 11 bases outside the gene matches. CDR3 sequence reads: CSVEEAGAGVRDTQYF. CDR3 coding DNA: TGCAGCGTTGAAGAAGCGGGGGCTGGGGTGAGGGATACGCAGTATTTT.

This clone was counted a few times. V gene TRBV11-2 combines with J gene TRBJ2-3; TRBD1 agrees at 12 bases. This CDR3 region has 18 residues. Per germline, CDR1 SGHAT and CDR2 FQNNGV. V was pared by 2 bases and J by 3 bases, with 9 bases of the junction left unmatched. The CDR3 nucleotides are TGTGCCAGCAGCTTAACGGGGACAGGGGGCCGGTTAACAGATACGCAGTATTTT. This codes for CASSLTGTGGRLTDTQYF.

This sequence joins TRBV20-1 and TRBJ1-1; possible D gene TRBD1, 6 bases. Germline V CDR1 and CDR2: DFQATT, SNEGSKA (reference sequence). CDR3 length equals 11 residues. Trimming took 3 bases from V and 11 from J, leaving 13 bases between them. The CDR3: CSASLDRQAFF. DNA for the CDR3: TGCAGTGCTAGCCTGGACAGACAGGCTTTCTTT.

The chain has TRBV2 and TRBJ1-5, with unresolved D. V was pared by 6 bases and J by 7 bases, with 16 bases between. This CDR3 region has 14 residues. Germline V lookup: CDR1 SNHLY, CDR2 FYNNEI. The CDR3 reads CASRGWGTWQPQHF. The DNA of the CDR3 is TGTGCCAGCAGGGGTTGGGGTACGTGGCAGCCCCAGCATTTT.

The chain couples TRBV5-1 to TRBJ2-5; 8 bases align to TRBD2. The ends lost 4 bases at V and 2 bases at J; junction bases unmatched: 7. CDR3 length: 15 residues. The germline CDR1 and CDR2 sequences are SGHRS and YFSETQ. In nucleotides, the CDR3 is TGCGCCAGCAGCCTGGGTTTAGCGGGACAAGAGACCCAGTACTTC. It is translated as CASSLGLAGQETQYF.

The V gene is TRBV5-1, the J gene TRBJ1-2, with D possibly matching TRBD1 (5 bases). V lost 4 bases and J lost 5, with 9 bases in between. Germline values: CDR1 SGHRS, CDR2 YFSETQ. The CDR3 sequence is 12 residues long. The CDR3 sequence is CASSADSYGYTF. The CDR3 region has the DNA TGCGCCAGCAGCGCCGACAGTTATGGCTACACCTTC.